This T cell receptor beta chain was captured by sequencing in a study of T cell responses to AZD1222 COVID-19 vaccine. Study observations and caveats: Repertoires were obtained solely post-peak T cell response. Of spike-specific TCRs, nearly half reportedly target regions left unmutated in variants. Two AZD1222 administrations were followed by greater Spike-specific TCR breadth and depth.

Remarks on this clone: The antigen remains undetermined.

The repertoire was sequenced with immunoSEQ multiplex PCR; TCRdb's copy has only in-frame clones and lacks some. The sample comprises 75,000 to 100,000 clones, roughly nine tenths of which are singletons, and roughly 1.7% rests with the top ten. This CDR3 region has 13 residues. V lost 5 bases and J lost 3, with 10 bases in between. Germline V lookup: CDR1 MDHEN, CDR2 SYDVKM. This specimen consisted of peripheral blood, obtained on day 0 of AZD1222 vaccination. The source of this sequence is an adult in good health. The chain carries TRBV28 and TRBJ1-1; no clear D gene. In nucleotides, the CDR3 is TGTGCCAGCAGTCCGCCTTGGGACACTGAAGCTTTCTTT. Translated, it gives CASSPPWDTEAFF. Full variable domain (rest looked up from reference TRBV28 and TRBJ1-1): DVKVTQSSRYLVKRTGEKVFLECVQDMDHENMFWYRQDPGLGLRLIYFSYDVKMKEKGDIPEGYSVSREKKERFSLILESASTNQTSMYLCASSPPWDTEAFFGQGTRLTVV.